This T cell receptor beta chain was recovered during a study of tissue T cells after allogeneic stem cell transplantation. Study observations and caveats: Motif-based clustering found tissue-specific repertoire signatures shared across patients, though few clones were shared.

Remarks on this clone: The antigen is unknown.

This research-autopsy study prospectively enrolled adult allogeneic hematopoietic cell transplant recipients with steroid-refractory graft-versus-host disease. Only in-frame clones appear in the TCRdb table, and some are missing; sequencing was by immunoSEQ multiplex PCR. The sample lists 4,000 or so clones, approximately 78% seen once, with over 9% in the top ten. The J segment lost 8 bases and the V segment lost 1 base, leaving 4 bases of the junction unmatched. The CDR3 covers 13 residues. The germline CDR1 and CDR2 sequences are KGHSH and LQKENI. Here the sequenced sample was esophageal tissue, taken at autopsy. The sequence came from a male patient aged 60 or older with steroid-refractory graft-versus-host disease after an allogeneic stem cell transplant. Some T cells may be transferred from the graft donor. This chain connects TRBV18 to TRBJ1-1, with 7 bases fitting TRBD1. CDR3 in amino acids: CASSPQPRGEAFF. The CDR3 DNA is TGTGCCAGCTCACCACAGCCCAGGGGGGAAGCTTTCTTT.